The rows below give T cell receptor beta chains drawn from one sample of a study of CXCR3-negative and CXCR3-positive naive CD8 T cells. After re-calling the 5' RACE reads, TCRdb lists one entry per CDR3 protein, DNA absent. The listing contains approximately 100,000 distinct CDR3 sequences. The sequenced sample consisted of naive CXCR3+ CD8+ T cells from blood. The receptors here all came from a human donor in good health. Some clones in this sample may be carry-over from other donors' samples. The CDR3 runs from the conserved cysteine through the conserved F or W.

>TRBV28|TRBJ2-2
CASSLFPGVPGELFF
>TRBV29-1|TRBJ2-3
CSVGDKGRTDTQYF
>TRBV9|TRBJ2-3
CASSVGVGTDTQYF
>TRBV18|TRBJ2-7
CASSGDYGNEQYF
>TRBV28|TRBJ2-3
CASSLQLAVMTDTQYF
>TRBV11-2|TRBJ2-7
CASSLVAGSYEQYF
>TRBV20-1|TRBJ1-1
CSAADHHNTEAFF
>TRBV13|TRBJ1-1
CASSYRQGASRAFF
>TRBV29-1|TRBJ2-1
CSVVTLASSYNEQFF
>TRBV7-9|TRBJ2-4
CASSPSALGGSFAKNIQYF
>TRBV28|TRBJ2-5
CASSLSVAGRSQETQYF
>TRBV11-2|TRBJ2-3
CASSRQGGTDTQYF
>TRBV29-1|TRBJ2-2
CSVERASEGHVSGELFF
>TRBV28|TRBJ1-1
CASSLHAGGANTEAFF
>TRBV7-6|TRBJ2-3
CASSLTDGRMDTQYF
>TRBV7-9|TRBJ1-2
CATAGQGNYGYTF
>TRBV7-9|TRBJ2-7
CASSSGASNYEQYF
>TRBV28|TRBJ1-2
CASRPYQGAATGYTF
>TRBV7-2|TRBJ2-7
CASSSSAGGLYEQYF
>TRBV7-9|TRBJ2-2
CASSPRDGYTGELFF
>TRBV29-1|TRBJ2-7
CSVVTGAAYEQYF